This is a list of T cell receptor beta chains from one sample in a study of T-cell memory formation after mild COVID-19. TCRdb passed the 5' RACE reads through MiXCR, listing each CDR3 protein once. The profile covers roughly 300,000 distinct CDR3 sequences, with 7% to 10% appearing a single time and about 22% taken by the ten largest. Sequenced material: PBMCs or a T cell subset sorted from them (not recorded which). Every receptor here comes from a young man who had mild COVID-19 (a few samples of this study predate the infection). Cell type and time point are not known. The CDR3 runs from the conserved cysteine through the conserved F or W. A D gene is named only where the DNA matches it firmly. Clone size is shown for a subset of rows, as once, few, many or a class of expanded clone.

v_call,j_call,clone_size,d_call,cdr3_nt,cdr3_aa
TRBV2,TRBJ2-5,-,-,TGTGCCAGCAGTGTCAACATACAAGAGACCCAGTACTTC,CASSVNIQETQYF
TRBV7-6,TRBJ1-1,-,-,TGTGCCAGCAGCTTAAACCCGACAGGCCGGGAAGCTTTCTTT,CASSLNPTGREAFF
TRBV4-3,TRBJ2-1,-,TRBD1,TGCGCCAGCAGCCCGGACAGGGGGCACTACAATGAGCAGTTCTTC,CASSPDRGHYNEQFF
TRBV20-1,TRBJ1-5,few,TRBD1,TGCAGTGCTCGCTTGACAGGGGTTGATCAGCCCCAGCATTTT,CSARLTGVDQPQHF
TRBV27,TRBJ2-3,few,-,TGTGCCAGCAGTTTATCGGGGGTCGATACGCAGTATTTT,CASSLSGVDTQYF
TRBV12-3/TRBV12-4,TRBJ2-5,-,-,TGTGCCAGCAGTTTGGGGCAGGGCCTGAACCAGTACTTC,CASSLGQGLNQYF
TRBV20-1,TRBJ2-1,many,-,TGCAGTGCTAGAGCTCCCAATGTGGCTGAGCAGTTCTTC,CSARAPNVAEQFF
TRBV4-3,TRBJ1-1,many,-,TGCGCCAGCAGCACCTTGGTCGGGGGAGGCACTGAAGCTTTCTTT,CASSTLVGGGTEAFF
TRBV27,TRBJ2-1,-,-,TGTGCCAGCAGTTCCACCCCCGGTAACAATGAGCAGTTCTTC,CASSSTPGNNEQFF
TRBV6-5,TRBJ1-2,-,-,TGTGCCAGCACCCCGGGACACATTGCTAACTATGGCTACACCTTC,CASTPGHIANYGYTF